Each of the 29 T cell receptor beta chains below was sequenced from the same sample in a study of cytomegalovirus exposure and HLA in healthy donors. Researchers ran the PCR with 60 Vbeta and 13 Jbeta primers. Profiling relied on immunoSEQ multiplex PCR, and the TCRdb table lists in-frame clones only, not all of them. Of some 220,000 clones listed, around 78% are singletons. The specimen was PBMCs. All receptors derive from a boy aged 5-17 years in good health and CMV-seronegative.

The chain's CDR3 is CASSRKGQPEAFF. The CDR3, as DNA: TGTGCCAGCAGTCGCAAGGGACAGCCTGAAGCTTTCTTT. The V call is TRBV5-4, the J call TRBJ1-1, with 7 bases aligning to TRBD1. Germline lookup yields CDR1 SGHNT and CDR2 YYREEE (reference sequence). There are 13 residues in the CDR3. The V gene end was trimmed by 5 bases and the J gene end by 6 bases; junction bases not matched to a gene: 7.

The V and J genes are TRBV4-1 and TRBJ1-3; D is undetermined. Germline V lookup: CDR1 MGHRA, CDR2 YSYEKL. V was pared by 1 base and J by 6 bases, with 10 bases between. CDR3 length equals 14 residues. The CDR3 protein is CASSQGSYSNTIYF. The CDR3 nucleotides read TGCGCCAGCAGCCAAGGCTCCTACTCAAACACCATATATTTT.

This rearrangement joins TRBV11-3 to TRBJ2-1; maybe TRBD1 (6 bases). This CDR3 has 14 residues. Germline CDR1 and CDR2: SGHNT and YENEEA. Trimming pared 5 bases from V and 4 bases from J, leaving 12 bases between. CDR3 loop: CASSPSTGYNEQFF. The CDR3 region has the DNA TGTGCCAGCAGCCCATCTACAGGGTACAATGAGCAGTTCTTC.

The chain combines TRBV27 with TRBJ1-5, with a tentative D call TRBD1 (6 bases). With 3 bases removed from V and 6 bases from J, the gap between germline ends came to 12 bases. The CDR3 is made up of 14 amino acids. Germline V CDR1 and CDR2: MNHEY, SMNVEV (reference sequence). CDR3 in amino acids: CASSLGRGGQPQHF. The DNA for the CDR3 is TGTGCCAGCAGTTTGGGCAGGGGCGGTCAGCCCCAGCATTTT.

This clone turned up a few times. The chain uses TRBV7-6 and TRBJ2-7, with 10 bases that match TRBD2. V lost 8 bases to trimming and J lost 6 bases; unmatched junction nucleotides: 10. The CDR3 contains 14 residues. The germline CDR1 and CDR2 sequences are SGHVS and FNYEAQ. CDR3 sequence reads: CASSEAGGPPEQYF. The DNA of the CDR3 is TGTGCCAGCTCCGAAGCGGGAGGGCCCCCCGAGCAGTACTTC.

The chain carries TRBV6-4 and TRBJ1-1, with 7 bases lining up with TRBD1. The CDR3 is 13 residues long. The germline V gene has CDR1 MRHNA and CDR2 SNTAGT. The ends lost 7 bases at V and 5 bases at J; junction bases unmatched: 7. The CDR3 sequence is CASTGQAETEAFF. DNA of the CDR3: TGTGCCAGCACCGGACAGGCGGAGACTGAAGCTTTCTTT.

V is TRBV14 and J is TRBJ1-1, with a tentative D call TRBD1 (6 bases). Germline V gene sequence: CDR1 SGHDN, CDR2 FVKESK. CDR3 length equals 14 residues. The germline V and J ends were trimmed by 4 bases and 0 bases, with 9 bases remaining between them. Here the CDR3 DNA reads TGTGCCAGCAGCCTCAGGGGATTGAACACTGAAGCTTTCTTT. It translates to CASSLRGLNTEAFF.

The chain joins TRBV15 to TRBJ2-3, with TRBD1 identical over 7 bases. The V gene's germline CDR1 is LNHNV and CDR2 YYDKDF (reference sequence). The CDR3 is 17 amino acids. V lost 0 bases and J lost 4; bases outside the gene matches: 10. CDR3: CATSRDPGGGLADTQYF. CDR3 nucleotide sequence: TGTGCCACCAGCAGAGATCCAGGGGGTGGCTTAGCAGATACGCAGTATTTT.

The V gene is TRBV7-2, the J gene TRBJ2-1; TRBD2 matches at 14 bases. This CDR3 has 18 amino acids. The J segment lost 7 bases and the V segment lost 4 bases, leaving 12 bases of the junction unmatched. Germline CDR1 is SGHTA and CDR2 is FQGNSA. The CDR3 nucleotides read TGTGCCAGCAGCTGGCAAGGGACTAGCGGGGGAACTTGGAATGAGCAGTTCTTC. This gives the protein CASSWQGTSGGTWNEQFF.

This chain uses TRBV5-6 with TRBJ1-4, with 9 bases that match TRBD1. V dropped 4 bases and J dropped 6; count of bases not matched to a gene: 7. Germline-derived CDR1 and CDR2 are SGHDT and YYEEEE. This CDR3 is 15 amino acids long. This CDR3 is CASSEQGAPDEKLFF. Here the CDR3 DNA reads TGTGCCAGCAGCGAACAGGGGGCGCCGGATGAAAAACTGTTTTTT. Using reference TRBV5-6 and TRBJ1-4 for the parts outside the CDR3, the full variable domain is DAGVTQSPTHLIKTRGQQVTLRCSPKSGHDTVSWYQQALGQGPQFIFQYYEEEERQRGNFPDRFSGHQFPNYSSELNVNALLLGDSALYLCASSEQGAPDEKLFFGSGTQLSVL.

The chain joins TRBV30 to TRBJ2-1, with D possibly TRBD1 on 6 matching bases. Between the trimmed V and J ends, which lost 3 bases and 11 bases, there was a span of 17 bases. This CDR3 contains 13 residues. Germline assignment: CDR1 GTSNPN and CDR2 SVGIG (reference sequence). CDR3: CAWRNRTDGQQFF. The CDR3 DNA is TGTGCCTGGAGGAACCGGACAGATGGGCAGCAGTTCTTC. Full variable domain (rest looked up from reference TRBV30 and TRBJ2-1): SQTIHQWPATLVQPVGSPLSLECTVEGTSNPNLYWYRQAAGRGLQLLFYSVGIGQISSEVPQNLSASRPQDRQFILSSKKLLLSDSGFYLCAWRNRTDGQQFFGPGTRLTVL.

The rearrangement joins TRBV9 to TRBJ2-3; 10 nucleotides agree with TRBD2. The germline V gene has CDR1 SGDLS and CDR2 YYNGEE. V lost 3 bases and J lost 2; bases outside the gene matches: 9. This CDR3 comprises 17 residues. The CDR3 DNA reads TGTGCCAGCAGCGCGAATCTCCTAGCGGGGGTCACAGATACGCAGTATTTT. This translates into CASSANLLAGVTDTQYF.

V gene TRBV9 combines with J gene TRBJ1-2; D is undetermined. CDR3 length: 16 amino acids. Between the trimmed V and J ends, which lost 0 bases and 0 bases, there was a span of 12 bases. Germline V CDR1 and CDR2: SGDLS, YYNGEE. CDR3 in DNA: TGTGCCAGCAGCGTAGCTCAGTCACAGCCTAACTATGGCTACACCTTC. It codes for CASSVAQSQPNYGYTF.

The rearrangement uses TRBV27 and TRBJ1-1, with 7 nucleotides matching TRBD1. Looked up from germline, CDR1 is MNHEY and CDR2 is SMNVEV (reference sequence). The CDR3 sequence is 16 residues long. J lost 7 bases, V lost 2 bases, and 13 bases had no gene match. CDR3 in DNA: TGTGCCAGCAGTTTAGACAGGGAAACATTTGGATTTGAAGCTTTCTTT. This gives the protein CASSLDRETFGFEAFF.

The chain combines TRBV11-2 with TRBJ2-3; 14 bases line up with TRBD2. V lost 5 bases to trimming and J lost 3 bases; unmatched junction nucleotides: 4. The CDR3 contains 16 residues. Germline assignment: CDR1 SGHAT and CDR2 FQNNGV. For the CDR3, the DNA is TGTGCCAGCAGCGCGGGGACTAGCGGGAGAACAGATACGCAGTATTTT. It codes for CASSAGTSGRTDTQYF.

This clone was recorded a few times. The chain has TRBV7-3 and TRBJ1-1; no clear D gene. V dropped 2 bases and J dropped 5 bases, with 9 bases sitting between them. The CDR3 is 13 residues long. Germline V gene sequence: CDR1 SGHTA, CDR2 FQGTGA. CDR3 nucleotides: TGTGCCAGCAGCTTATCCCTAGATACTGAAGCTTTCTTT. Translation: CASSLSLDTEAFF.

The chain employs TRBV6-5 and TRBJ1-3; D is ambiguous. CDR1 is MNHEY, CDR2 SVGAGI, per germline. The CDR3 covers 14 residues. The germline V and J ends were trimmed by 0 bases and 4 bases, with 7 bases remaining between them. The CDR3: CASSYSERGNTIYF. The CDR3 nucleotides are TGTGCCAGCAGTTACTCGGAGCGGGGAAACACCATATATTTT.

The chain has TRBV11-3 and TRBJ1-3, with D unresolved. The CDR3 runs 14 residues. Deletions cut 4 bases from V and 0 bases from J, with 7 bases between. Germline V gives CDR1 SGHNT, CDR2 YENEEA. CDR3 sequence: CASSYRSSGNTIYF. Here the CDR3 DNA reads TGTGCCAGCAGCTACAGAAGCTCTGGAAACACCATATATTTT.

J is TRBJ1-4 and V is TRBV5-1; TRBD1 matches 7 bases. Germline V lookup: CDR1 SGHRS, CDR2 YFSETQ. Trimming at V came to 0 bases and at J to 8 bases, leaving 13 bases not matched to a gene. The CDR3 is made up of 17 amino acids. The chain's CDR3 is CASSLGTGGTSDEKLFF. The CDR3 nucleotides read TGCGCCAGCAGCTTGGGGACAGGCGGGACCTCCGACGAAAAACTGTTTTTT.

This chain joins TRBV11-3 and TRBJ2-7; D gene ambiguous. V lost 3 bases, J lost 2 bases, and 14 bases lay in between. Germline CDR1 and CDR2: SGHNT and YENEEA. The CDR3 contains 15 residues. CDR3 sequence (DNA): TGTGCCAGCAGCTTCCGTAGGCGAGAGGCCTACGAGCAGTACTTC. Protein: CASSFRRREAYEQYF. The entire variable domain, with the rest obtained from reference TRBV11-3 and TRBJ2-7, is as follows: EAGVVQSPRYKIIEKKQPVAFWCNPISGHNTLYWYLQNLGQGPELLIRYENEEAVDDSQLPKDRFSAERLKGVDSTLKIQPAELGDSAVYLCASSFRRREAYEQYFGPGTRLTVT.

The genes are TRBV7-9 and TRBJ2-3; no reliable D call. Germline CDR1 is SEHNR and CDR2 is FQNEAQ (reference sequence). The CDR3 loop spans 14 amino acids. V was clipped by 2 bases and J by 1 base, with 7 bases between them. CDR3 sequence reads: CASSLSTGTDTQYF. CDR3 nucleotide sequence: TGTGCCAGCAGCTTATCAACAGGCACAGATACGCAGTATTTT.

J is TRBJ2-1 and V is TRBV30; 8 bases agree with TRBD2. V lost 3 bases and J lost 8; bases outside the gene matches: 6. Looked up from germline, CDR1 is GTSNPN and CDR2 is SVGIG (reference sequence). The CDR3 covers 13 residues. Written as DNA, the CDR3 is TGTGCCTGGAGCCCGGGACTAGGTTATGAGCAGTTCTTC. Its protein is CAWSPGLGYEQFF.

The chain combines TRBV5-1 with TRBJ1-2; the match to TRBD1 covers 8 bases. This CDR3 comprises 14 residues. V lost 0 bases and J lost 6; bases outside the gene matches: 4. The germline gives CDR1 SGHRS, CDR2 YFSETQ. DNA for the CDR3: TGCGCCAGCAGCTTGGCCGACAGGGGTCATGGCTACACCTTC. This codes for CASSLADRGHGYTF.

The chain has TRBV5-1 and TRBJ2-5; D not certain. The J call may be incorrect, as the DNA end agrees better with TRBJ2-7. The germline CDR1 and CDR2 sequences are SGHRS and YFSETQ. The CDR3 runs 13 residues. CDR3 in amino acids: CASSLGQVYEQYF. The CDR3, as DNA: TGCGCCAGCAGCTTGGGACAAGTATACGAGCAGTACTTC.

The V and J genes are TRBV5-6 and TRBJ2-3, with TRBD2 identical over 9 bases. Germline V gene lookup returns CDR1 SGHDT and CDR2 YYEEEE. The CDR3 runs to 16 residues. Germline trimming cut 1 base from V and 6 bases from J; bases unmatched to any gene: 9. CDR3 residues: CASSLSLAGFMDTQYF. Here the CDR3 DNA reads TGTGCCAGCAGCTTGAGTCTAGCGGGGTTCATGGATACGCAGTATTTT.

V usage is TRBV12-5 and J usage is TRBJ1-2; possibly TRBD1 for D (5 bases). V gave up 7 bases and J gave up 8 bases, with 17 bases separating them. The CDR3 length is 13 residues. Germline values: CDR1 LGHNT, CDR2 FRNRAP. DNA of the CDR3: TGTGCTAGTGCCGATGGGGGGGTAGGGGGCTACACCTTC. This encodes CASADGGVGGYTF. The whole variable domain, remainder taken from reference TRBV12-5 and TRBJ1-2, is DARVTQTPRHKVTEMGQEVTMRCQPILGHNTVFWYRQTMMQGLELLAYFRNRAPLDDSGMPKDRFSAEMPDATLATLKIQPSEPRDSAVYFCASADGGVGGYTFGSGTRLTVV.

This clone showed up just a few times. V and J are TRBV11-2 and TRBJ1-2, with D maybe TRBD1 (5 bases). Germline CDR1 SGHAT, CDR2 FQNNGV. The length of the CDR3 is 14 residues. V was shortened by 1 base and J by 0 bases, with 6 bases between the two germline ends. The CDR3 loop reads CASSLAGANYGYTF. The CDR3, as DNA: TGTGCCAGCAGCTTAGCGGGGGCTAACTATGGCTACACCTTC.

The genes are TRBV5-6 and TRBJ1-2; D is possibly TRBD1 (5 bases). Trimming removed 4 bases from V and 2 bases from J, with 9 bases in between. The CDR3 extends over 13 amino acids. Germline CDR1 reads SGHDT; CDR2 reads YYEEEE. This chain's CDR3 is CASSRTTNYGYTF. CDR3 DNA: TGTGCCAGCAGCAGGACAACAAACTATGGCTACACCTTC. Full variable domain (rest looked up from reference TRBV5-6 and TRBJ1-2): DAGVTQSPTHLIKTRGQQVTLRCSPKSGHDTVSWYQQALGQGPQFIFQYYEEEERQRGNFPDRFSGHQFPNYSSELNVNALLLGDSALYLCASSRTTNYGYTFGSGTRLTVV.

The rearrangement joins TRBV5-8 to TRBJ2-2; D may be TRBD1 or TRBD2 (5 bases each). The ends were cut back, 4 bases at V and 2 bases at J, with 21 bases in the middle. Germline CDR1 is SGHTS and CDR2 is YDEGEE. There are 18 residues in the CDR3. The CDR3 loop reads CASSLGPGYHPNTGELFF. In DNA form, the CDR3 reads TGTGCCAGCAGCCTGGGACCGGGGTATCATCCCAACACCGGGGAGCTGTTTTTT.